The clone carrying this TCR beta chain came up a few times. Its antigen remains unidentified. This may come from a read error, since a much larger clone is one base off. The data were taken from a study of prognosis after radiotherapy for stage I lung cancer. Study-level background: All of the enrolled patients had stage I non-small cell lung cancer, and they joined between 2018 and 2019.

The CDR3 consists of 16 residues. Germline V lookup: CDR1 DFQATT, CDR2 SNEGSKA (reference sequence). General study findings and limits: Patients with metastases reportedly showed TRBV and TRBJ gene usage that differed from patients without metastases.

Amplification of the TCR beta CDR3 (from genomic DNA) was done by two-round multiplex PCR. Each TRBV and TRBJ gene had its own primer in the first PCR round. TCRdb recomputed calls from the multiplex PCR reads with MiXCR, one row per CDR3 protein. The repertoire holds some 15,000 distinct CDR3 sequences, around 45% seen once, with around 38% in the top ten. Sequences were derived from PBMCs, sampled before or after stereotactic body radiation therapy (not recorded which). The TCR originated in a donor at least 50 years old with non-small cell lung cancer. The rearrangement joins TRBV20-1 to TRBJ2-5; 8 nucleotides line up with TRBD1. For the CDR3, the DNA is TGCAGTGCTAGAGACCGATCGGACAGGGCCCAAGACACCCAGTACTTC. It is translated as CSARDRSDRAQDTQYF.